The entry that follows covers one TCR beta chain sequence. Its antigen remains undetermined. Base qualities were left out, and no much larger clone turns up one base away. The data originate from a study of T cell responses to AZD1222 COVID-19 vaccine (dated by TCRdb to 2020 to 2023). For context, the study as a whole: AZD1222 recipients given second doses at about 4 weeks or at about 12 weeks were pooled, since spike-specific TCR depth and breadth were not found to differ between the two schedules. TCR sequencing was performed for roughly 250 trial participants, of whom about 210 were given two doses of AZD1222 and around 26 were given two doses of MenACWY control vaccine. Trial participants were enrolled into age subgroups of 18-55, 56-69 and 70-plus years, which contained approximately 150, 28 and 58 TCR-sequenced participants, respectively.

Overall results and qualifications from the work: After two AZD1222 doses, both the breadth and the depth of spike-specific TCRs were significantly higher than at day 0 and than in MenACWY recipients. Because no day 14 peak-response samples were available, the repertoires could be characterized only after the peak T cell response. Conclusions about previously exposed vaccinees are limited, since just a handful of AZD1222 recipients were seropositive for SARS-CoV-2 at baseline. Vaccine-associated CD4 TCRs spanned the whole spike protein, with dominant responses in regions 160-218 and 743-854. Reportedly, close to half of the unique spike-specific TCRs recognized epitopes lying outside the regions that are mutated in the B.1.351 and B.1.1.7 variants. In the small 56-69-year group, the increase in depth fell short of significance, most likely because of low power. Most participants were white British and females outnumbered males, and the authors suggested that clonal diversity may have been underestimated.

V loses 2 bases of germline sequence and J loses 4 bases, and the interval between the two ends is 5 bases. CDR1 is given as SEHNR and CDR2 as FQNEAQ, both from the germline V gene (reference sequence). Including the terminal cysteine and phenylalanine, the CDR3 comprises 12 residues. Just the 36-base CDR3 DNA is kept, in frame starting at base 1. The intended sense of this specimen's time point label: baseline before first vaccination. The vaccinee samples were drawn from two UK trials, COV001 and COV002, one of which was a single-blind randomized controlled phase 2/3 trial testing AZD1222 (ChAdOx1 nCoV-19) in healthy adults. For TCRbeta chain sequencing, PBMC samples were collected from trial participants at day 0 and at day 28 after the second dose. The CDR3 regions of human TCRbeta chains were analyzed by immunosequencing. The study's own analysis went as follows. TCRs in the repertoires were matched against a reference library of SARS-CoV-2-specific TCRs that had been generated with the MIRA antigen-specificity platform. Breadth meant the fraction of unique TCRs that were SARS-CoV-2-associated, whereas depth meant the fraction of total T cells that were SARS-CoV-2-associated. Using the MIRA data, each spike-specific TCR was assigned both to the spike region to which the TCR was reactive and to a CD4 or CD8 class. Log10-transformed breadth and depth values were compared by one-way ANOVA with Sidak's multiple comparisons tests. This immuneACCESS table, as held by TCRdb, lists in-frame sequences with V and J called but not all clones. Of the missing ones, under half trace to an unresolved V gene in checked studies; the others have no known cause. V, J and clone size are taken as reported in that table, and D and trimming were inferred from the DNA itself. Present in this sample are under 150,000 clones, about 90% of which were seen just once. Of the sample, 7.5% to 9.5% falls within the top ten clones.

This sequence was found in an adult in good health. The chain is made from TRBV7-9 and TRBJ2-5; there is no confident call for the D gene. Sequences were derived from peripheral blood, sampled on day 0 of AZD1222 vaccination. The CDR3 sequence is CASSLLLETQYF. The DNA sequence follows: TGTGCCAGCAGCTTATTATTAGAGACCCAGTACTTC. Full variable domain (CDR3 extended with the reference TRBV7-9 and TRBJ2-5 proteins): DTGVSQNPRHKITKRGQNVTFRCDPISEHNRLYWYRQTLGQGPEFLTYFQNEAQLEKSRLLSDRFSAERPKGSFSTLEIQRTEQGDSAMYLCASSLLLETQYFGPGTRLLVL.